The clone carrying this TCR beta chain was detected many times. This sample was taken from a study of T-cell reconstitution after alpha-beta-depleted transplantation in children. Library preparation (for TCRbeta) was performed with unique molecular identifiers. Each CDR3 protein is one row after TCRdb ran MiXCR on the PCR reads. Counted here are about 640,000 distinct CDR3 sequences, 16% occurring once; the ten biggest clones make up about 1.1%. Between the trimmed V and J ends, which lost 8 bases and 0 bases, there was a span of 8 bases. The CDR3 covers 13 residues. The chain combines TRBV12-3 or TRBV12-4 with TRBJ1-3; no reliable D call. This sequence originates from a human donor who donated a stem cell graft to a child with acute myeloid leukemia. The input for sequencing was PBMCs from the stem cell graft donor, taken from the stem cell graft. The CDR3 sequence: CASRLPSGNTIYF. The CDR3 bases are TGTGCCAGCCGCCTCCCCTCTGGAAACACCATATATTTT.